This is a list of T cell receptor beta chains from one sample in a study of T cells in Graves' hyperthyroidism and ophthalmopathy. TCRdb used MiXCR to reprocess the multiplex PCR reads, holding one entry per CDR3 protein. The table includes about 260,000 distinct CDR3 sequences, 16% detected once. Sequencing was done on a sample of blood. The receptors were gathered from a woman aged 18 to 35 with Graves' ophthalmopathy. CDR3s include the opening cysteine and the closing phenylalanine or tryptophan. Each record gives: CDR3 length, J gene, V gene, CDR3 protein.

>10|TRBJ1-2|TRBV5-8
CASSSYFYTF
>16|TRBJ2-2|TRBV5-5
CASSHNRQGNTGELFF
>14|TRBJ1-2|TRBV6-1
CASSESLRGSGYTF
>14|TRBJ1-2|TRBV11-2
CASSLGQGSYGYTF
>15|TRBJ2-5|TRBV11-2
CASSSGLALRETQYF
>14|TRBJ2-7|TRBV18
CASSLDRATYEQYF
>16|TRBJ1-1|TRBV27
CASSKTGVLMNTEAFF
>15|TRBJ2-2|TRBV29-1
CSVALDSPNTGELFF
>16|TRBJ2-3|TRBV18
CASSPLGTGGTDTQYF
>16|TRBJ1-1|TRBV5-1
CASSVWGEGGATEAFF
>14|TRBJ2-5|TRBV30
CAWSIGGFQETQYF
>15|TRBJ2-7|TRBV2
CASSEAWDTGYEQYF
>15|TRBJ2-1|TRBV20-1
CSASRASGADNEQFF
>11|TRBJ2-3|TRBV20-1
CSASGTDTQYF
>16|TRBJ1-6|TRBV2
CASTTARSSYNSPLHF
>15|TRBJ2-7|TRBV2
CASSEAIADSYEQYF
>15|TRBJ1-4|TRBV20-1
CSARDRAGGGEKLFF
>17|TRBJ2-1|TRBV4-1
CASSQAAASGGWYEQFF
>16|TRBJ1-3|TRBV9
CASSVGAGPSGNTIYF
>13|TRBJ2-5|TRBV28
CASNTRAGETQYF
>16|TRBJ2-3|TRBV29-1
CSVGLAGGRGTDTQYF
>12|TRBJ2-1|TRBV5-5
CASSLDVDEQFF
>13|TRBJ1-1|TRBV10-3
CAIRVDRGTEAFF
>14|TRBJ2-5|TRBV6-1
CASSSRTSGETQYF
>16|TRBJ1-1|TRBV6-1
CASSGPGTGRLTEAFF
>15|TRBJ2-1|TRBV27
CASSTLLAGYNEQFF
>13|TRBJ1-1|TRBV5-1
CASSLDLFGEAFF
>12|TRBJ1-1|TRBV20-1
CSAGQGAGEAFF
>13|TRBJ1-1|TRBV2
CASLPQGRTEAFF
>14|TRBJ2-3|TRBV19
CASSGQGNEYTQYF
>12|TRBJ2-3|TRBV2
CASSEEVVPQYF
>8|TRBJ2-5|TRBV2
CASSAQYF
>15|TRBJ2-1|TRBV19
CASSIGPSSYNEQFF
>16|TRBJ2-7|TRBV2
CASSSSSGSFAYEQYF
>16|TRBJ2-3|TRBV12-5
CASGPPLAGGPNTQYF
>14|TRBJ2-7|TRBV9
CASSVYEGAYEQYF
>14|TRBJ2-2|TRBV20-1
CSARDAQRTGELFF
>16|TRBJ2-1|TRBV4-1
CASSQVGGRRYNEQFF
>13|TRBJ1-1|TRBV3-1
CASSQGDRVGAFF
>14|TRBJ2-3|TRBV19
CASSTDRGRDTQYF
>12|TRBJ1-1|TRBV5-4
CASSLDQIEAFF